This T cell receptor beta chain was found in a study of blood T cell repertoires in COVID-19. Turning to the study itself: From the United States, Italy and Spain came samples of acute and convalescent COVID-19.

Germline V gene data show CDR1 as GTSNPN and CDR2 as SVGIG (reference sequence). This CDR3 has 12 residues. The germline V and J ends were trimmed by 0 bases and 9 bases, with 9 bases remaining between them. Enrolment of Seattle patients took place during active infection, and they were followed longitudinally. Original analysis: Amplification with reference gene primers provided the estimates of nucleated cell counts. Using immunoSEQ multiplex PCR, the repertoire was profiled, and TCRdb retains in-frame clones only, with some absent. V and J calls and clone size are given by that table; D and trimming were obtained from the DNA. Among about 160,000 clones listed, more than 75% were seen once.

V usage is TRBV30 and J usage is TRBJ1-5; D is unresolved. The source is a woman between 65 and 79 years old with COVID-19, enrolled during active disease. Sequencing was performed on peripheral blood. In nucleotides, the CDR3 is TGTGCCTGGAGTGTACCGGCGGGGCCCCAGCATTTT. It codes for CAWSVPAGPQHF.